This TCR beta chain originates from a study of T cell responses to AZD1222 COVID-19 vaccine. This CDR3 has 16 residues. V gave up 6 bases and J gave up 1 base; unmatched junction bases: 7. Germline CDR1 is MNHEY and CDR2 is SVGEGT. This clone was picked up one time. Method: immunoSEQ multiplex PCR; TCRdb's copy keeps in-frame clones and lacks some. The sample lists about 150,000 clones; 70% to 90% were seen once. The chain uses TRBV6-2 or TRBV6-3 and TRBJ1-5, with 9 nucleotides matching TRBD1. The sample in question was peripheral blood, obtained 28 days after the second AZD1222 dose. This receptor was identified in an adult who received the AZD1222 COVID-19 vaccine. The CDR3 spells CASSLGTGWSNQPQHF. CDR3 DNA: TGTGCCAGCAGCCTCGGGACAGGGTGGAGCAATCAGCCCCAGCATTTT.